The 30 T cell receptor beta chains listed next were all sequenced from one sample in a study of cytomegalovirus exposure and HLA in healthy donors. Sequencing used immunoSEQ multiplex PCR; TCRdb keeps in-frame clones, though not all of them. The table records hundreds of thousands of clones, 86% of them present only once. Sequencing used PBMCs. These receptors were collected from a young woman in good health and CMV-seronegative.

V is TRBV5-4 and J is TRBJ2-6; TRBD2 agrees at 8 bases. The V segment lost 3 bases and the J segment 1 base; nucleotides outside the gene matches: 6. The CDR3 is 17 amino acids. Germline loops: CDR1 SGHNT, CDR2 YYREEE (reference sequence). The CDR3 nucleotides read TGTGCCAGCAGCTCCGGGACTAGGTCTTCTGGGGCCAACGTCCTGACTTTC. Amino acids: CASSSGTRSSGANVLTF.

V is TRBV4-1 and J is TRBJ1-4, with a tentative D call TRBD1 (5 bases). Trimming removed 9 bases at V and 8 bases at J, with 13 bases between. CDR1 and CDR2 from the germline V gene are MGHRA and YSYEKL. CDR3 length: 12 residues. The CDR3 here is CASGQGGEKLFF. DNA for the CDR3: TGCGCCAGTGGTCAGGGAGGCGAAAAACTGTTTTTT.

J is TRBJ1-5 and V is TRBV7-2; 8 bases match TRBD1. The CDR3 runs 17 residues. The germline gives CDR1 SGHTA, CDR2 FQGNSA. Unmatched junction bases numbered 15, after V lost 4 bases and J lost 7 bases. The CDR3 sequence: CASSSNTGGSSKQPQHF. The CDR3 region has the DNA TGTGCCAGCAGCTCGAACACAGGGGGAAGTTCGAAACAGCCCCAGCATTTT. Full variable domain (missing parts from reference TRBV7-2 and TRBJ1-5): GAGVSQSPSNKVTEKGKDVELRCDPISGHTALYWYRQSLGQGLEFLIYFQGNSAPDKSGLPSDRFSAERTGGSVSTLTIQRTQQEDSAVYLCASSSNTGGSSKQPQHFGDGTRLSIL.

This sequence joins TRBV19 and TRBJ1-5; 7 nucleotides line up with TRBD1. Germline trimming cut 5 bases from V and 2 bases from J; bases unmatched to any gene: 6. The CDR3 is made up of 15 amino acids. Germline loops: CDR1 LNHDA, CDR2 SQIVND (reference sequence). The CDR3 DNA is TGTGCCAGTAGTGCGAACAGGGGTGGCAATCAGCCCCAGCATTTT. Translated: CASSANRGGNQPQHF.

The rearrangement links TRBV5-4 to TRBJ2-7; D is possibly TRBD1 (6 bases). Trimming removed 5 bases at V and 3 bases at J, with 24 bases between. Per the germline V gene, CDR1 is SGHNT and CDR2 is YYREEE (reference sequence). The CDR3 runs 17 residues. The DNA of the CDR3 is TGTGCCAGCAGGAGAATTTCACAGGGAGTTGTCGGCTACGAGCAGTACTTC. The encoded protein is CASRRISQGVVGYEQYF.

The genes are TRBV4-1 and TRBJ2-1; a possible D gene is TRBD2 (6 bases). Germline CDR1 is MGHRA and CDR2 is YSYEKL. The length of the CDR3 is 16 residues. V lost 0 bases to trimming and J lost 1 base, with 10 bases between them. The CDR3 reads CASSQEPGLSYNEQFF. The DNA of the CDR3 is TGCGCCAGCAGCCAAGAACCGGGACTTTCCTACAATGAGCAGTTCTTC.

This rearrangement joins TRBV7-9 to TRBJ2-7; 9 bases map to TRBD1. V lost 1 base and J lost 5; bases outside the gene matches: 9. The CDR3 is made up of 16 amino acids. Germline V gene lookup returns CDR1 SEHNR and CDR2 FQNEAQ (reference sequence). In DNA, the CDR3 is TGTGCCAGCAGCTTAGGGTCGGGGACAGGGAGACACGAGCAGTACTTC. This encodes CASSLGSGTGRHEQYF.

This chain links TRBV28 with TRBJ1-1; 7 bases line up with TRBD1. This CDR3 has 16 amino acids. Losses at the gene ends were 8 bases for V and 1 base for J; bases not matched to a gene: 13. The germline CDR1 and CDR2 sequences are MDHEN and SYDVKM. In nucleotides, the CDR3 is TGTGCCAGCGCGCCGGCCCTAGGGGGCCCGAACACTGAAGCTTTCTTT. This codes for CASAPALGGPNTEAFF.

The table lists this clone with a count of one. V usage is TRBV4-1 and J usage is TRBJ1-1; 7 bases line up with TRBD1. The CDR3 sequence is 15 residues long. Germline CDR1 MGHRA, CDR2 YSYEKL. J gave up 0 bases and V 3 bases, and 4 bases lay outside the gene matches. CDR3 bases: TGCGCCAGCAGCCAGGGACAGTGGGTGAACACTGAAGCTTTCTTT. Its protein product is CASSQGQWVNTEAFF.

The chain links TRBV2 to TRBJ2-5; no clear D gene. V gave up 8 bases and J gave up 2 bases, with 3 bases separating them. The CDR3 sequence is 10 residues long. Germline V CDR1 and CDR2: SNHLY, FYNNEI. CDR3 protein: CASLQETQYF. For the CDR3, the DNA is TGTGCCAGCTTACAAGAGACCCAGTACTTC.

The J gene is TRBJ1-1, the V gene TRBV6-5, with TRBD1 as a possible D gene (5 bases). Germline-derived CDR1 and CDR2 are MNHEY and SVGAGI. The ends were cut back, 0 bases at V and 6 bases at J, with 8 bases in the middle. There are 13 residues in the CDR3. The CDR3 protein is CASSYSRQSEAFF. In DNA, the CDR3 is TGTGCCAGCAGTTACTCGAGACAGTCTGAAGCTTTCTTT.

The chain uses TRBV2 and TRBJ1-4; D unresolved. The CDR3 covers 13 residues. Germline values: CDR1 SNHLY, CDR2 FYNNEI. Between the trimmed V and J ends, which lost 6 bases and 7 bases, there was a span of 12 bases. The CDR3 DNA reads TGTGCCAGCAGGTCTCAAACCAGTGAAAAACTGTTTTTT. Its translation is CASRSQTSEKLFF.

The chain links TRBV6-5 to TRBJ2-2; D is unresolved. CDR3 size: 13 residues. V lost 8 bases and J lost 3, with 10 bases in between. In germline, CDR1 is MNHEY, CDR2 SVGAGI. In DNA, the CDR3 is TGTGCCAGCGGTCGTCGGTACACCGGGGAGCTGTTTTTT. The encoded protein is CASGRRYTGELFF.

The genes are TRBV7-9 and TRBJ2-7, with 7 bases fitting TRBD1. Germline V gene lookup returns CDR1 SEHNR and CDR2 FQNEAQ (reference sequence). The CDR3 is made up of 17 amino acids. The V segment lost 5 bases and the J segment 1 base; nucleotides outside the gene matches: 14. CDR3 DNA: TGTGCCAGCAGCCATACACGACAGGGATTGTCGTCCTACGAGCAGTACTTC. This codes for CASSHTRQGLSSYEQYF. The complete variable domain, with remaining parts taken from reference TRBV7-9 and TRBJ2-7, reads DTGVSQNPRHKITKRGQNVTFRCDPISEHNRLYWYRQTLGQGPEFLTYFQNEAQLEKSRLLSDRFSAERPKGSFSTLEIQRTEQGDSAMYLCASSHTRQGLSSYEQYFGPGTRLTVT.

CDR3 sequence reads: CASSQAGTSGSHEQFF. In DNA form, the CDR3 reads TGTGCCAGCAGCCAGGCCGGGACTAGCGGGAGCCATGAGCAGTTCTTC. The rearrangement joins TRBV4-2 to TRBJ2-1, with 14 bases matching TRBD2. This CDR3 is built from 16 residues. Germline loops: CDR1 LGHNA, CDR2 YNFKEQ. V lost 3 bases and J lost 8; bases outside the gene matches: 6.

The chain is built from TRBV19 and TRBJ1-5; 7 bases line up with TRBD1. CDR1 and CDR2 (germline): LNHDA, SQIVND (reference sequence). CDR3 length: 13 residues. Unmatched junction bases numbered 6, after V lost 7 bases and J lost 6 bases. DNA for the CDR3: TGTGCCAGTACAGACAGGGAGTCTCAGCCCCAGCATTTT. It is translated as CASTDRESQPQHF.

This chain uses TRBV5-1 with TRBJ2-2, with a possible D match to TRBD1 (6 bases). The CDR3 is 16 residues long. CDR1 SGHRS and CDR2 YFSETQ come from the germline V gene. Trimming pared 0 bases from V and 6 bases from J, leaving 15 bases between. CDR3 bases: TGCGCCAGCAGCTTGGGAGGACAGAGAATAGCCGGGGAGCTGTTTTTT. Its translation: CASSLGGQRIAGELFF.

V gene TRBV4-1 combines with J gene TRBJ2-7; 9 bases match TRBD1. V trimming: 3 bases; J trimming: 1 base; junction bases outside the gene matches: 4. Germline V gene sequence: CDR1 MGHRA, CDR2 YSYEKL. This CDR3 region has 15 residues. The CDR3 sequence: CASSQSGTGSYEQYF. CDR3 DNA: TGCGCCAGCAGCCAGAGCGGGACAGGGTCCTACGAGCAGTACTTC.

The chain couples TRBV21-1 to TRBJ1-2. TRBV21-1 is given as a pseudogene. The CDR3 covers 13 residues. CDR3 amino acids: CASSTRRNHGYTF. CDR3 bases: TGTGCCAGCAGCACTAGGAGGAACCATGGCTACACCTTC.

The genes are TRBV2 and TRBJ1-2, with D possibly being TRBD1 (6 bases). This CDR3 comprises 18 residues. Between the trimmed V and J ends, which lost 4 bases and 5 bases, there was a span of 26 bases. Germline assignment: CDR1 SNHLY and CDR2 FYNNEI. CDR3 DNA: TGTGCCAGCAGTGTACCTGACAGGTTAGGCTTAATACGTTATGGCTACACCTTC. This gives the protein CASSVPDRLGLIRYGYTF.

This chain connects TRBV9 to TRBJ2-1; D might be TRBD2 (5 bases). CDR3 length: 16 residues. V was pared by 6 bases and J by 7 bases, with 23 bases between. The germline gives CDR1 SGDLS, CDR2 YYNGEE. The CDR3: CASTSDGETWPNEQFF. DNA of the CDR3: TGTGCCAGCACCTCTGACGGGGAGACTTGGCCAAATGAGCAGTTCTTC.

The rearrangement uses TRBV28 and TRBJ1-1; D not certain. This CDR3 has 14 amino acids. V was clipped by 2 bases and J by 5 bases, with 12 bases between them. Germline V gene data show CDR1 as MDHEN and CDR2 as SYDVKM. The CDR3 DNA is TGTGCCAGCAGTTTAGACGGGGTTGAGACTGAAGCTTTCTTT. It specifies CASSLDGVETEAFF.

The chain has TRBV10-1 and TRBJ2-4, with 7 positions matching TRBD2. Unmatched junction bases numbered 6, after V lost 3 bases and J lost 7 bases. From germline, CDR1 is WNHNN and CDR2 SYGVQD (reference sequence). The CDR3 loop spans 14 amino acids. CDR3: CASSDGGRGNIQYF. As DNA, the CDR3 is TGCGCCAGCAGTGACGGCGGGAGAGGCAACATTCAGTACTTC.

This sequence joins TRBV30 and TRBJ1-2, with D possibly TRBD1 on 5 matching bases. The germline V gene has CDR1 GTSNPN and CDR2 SVGIG (reference sequence). The ends were cut back, 4 bases at V and 2 bases at J, with 14 bases in the middle. CDR3 length: 14 amino acids. The CDR3 sequence is CAWTSGGWNYGYTF. CDR3 coding DNA: TGTGCCTGGACCTCGGGGGGGTGGAACTATGGCTACACCTTC.

The J gene is TRBJ1-1, the V gene TRBV5-1; D might be TRBD1 (6 bases). Germline V CDR1 and CDR2: SGHRS, YFSETQ. The CDR3 length is 17 residues. Trimming cost V 2 bases and J 4 bases, with 21 bases left between them. The CDR3 DNA reads TGCGCCAGCAGCTTCGGACCCTTACAGGGTGCGAGCACTGAAGCTTTCTTT. Its protein product is CASSFGPLQGASTEAFF.

The rearrangement links TRBV27 to TRBJ1-2; D gene uncertain. This CDR3 is 16 amino acids long. Trimming removed 2 bases at V and 7 bases at J, with 20 bases between. From germline, CDR1 is MNHEY and CDR2 SMNVEV (reference sequence). The CDR3 is CASSLIAAGGMAGYTF. The CDR3 DNA follows: TGTGCCAGCAGTTTAATCGCTGCAGGAGGAATGGCTGGCTACACCTTC.

The gene calls are TRBV27 and TRBJ1-1; 8 bases fit TRBD1. V trimming: 0 bases; J trimming: 3 bases; junction bases outside the gene matches: 18. CDR3 length: 20 amino acids. CDR1 MNHEY and CDR2 SMNVEV come from the germline V gene (reference sequence). CDR3 nucleotides: TGTGCCAGCAGTTTATCTCATGTGGCAGGGGGCATAGTGGGTGACACTGAAGCTTTCTTT. This codes for CASSLSHVAGGIVGDTEAFF.

This CDR3 reads CASSIRDTHTDTQYF. The CDR3, as DNA: TGTGCCAGCAGCATTCGGGACACCCACACAGATACGCAGTATTTT. The chain combines TRBV9 with TRBJ2-3, with a tentative D call TRBD1 (6 bases). The CDR3 is 15 residues long. Germline-derived CDR1 and CDR2 are SGDLS and YYNGEE. V lost 4 bases to trimming and J lost 2 bases, with 14 bases between them.

This chain links TRBV27 with TRBJ2-1, with D maybe TRBD2 (5 bases). Germline CDR1 is MNHEY and CDR2 is SMNVEV (reference sequence). V was trimmed by 2 bases and J by 3 bases, leaving 8 bases between them. The CDR3 is 14 residues long. This chain's CDR3 is CASSLASSYNEQFF. As DNA, the CDR3 is TGTGCCAGCAGTTTAGCTAGCAGCTACAATGAGCAGTTCTTC.

The V call is TRBV23-1, the J call TRBJ2-1; 10 bases fit TRBD1. TRBV23-1 is an ORF, and what it does is uncertain. This CDR3 is built from 16 residues. Trimming cost V 7 bases and J 3 bases; bases outside gene matches: 9. CDR3 in DNA: TGCGCCAGCACATTTCCCCGGGACAGGGGCTACAATGAGCAGTTCTTC. Protein product: CASTFPRDRGYNEQFF.